The 3 T cell receptor beta chains below all came from one sample that was sequenced in a study of blood T cell repertoires in COVID-19. The table came from immunoSEQ multiplex PCR; TCRdb's copy has only in-frame clones and leaves some out. The sample yields some 180,000 clones, roughly three quarters seen once. Input material: peripheral blood. These receptors all stem from a middle-aged woman with COVID-19, enrolled during active disease.

The chain carries TRBV9 and TRBJ1-1; no definite D call. The V end was cut by 0 bases, the J end by 7 bases, with 16 bases between. Germline-derived CDR1 and CDR2 are SGDLS and YYNGEE. This CDR3 comprises 15 residues. In DNA form, the CDR3 reads TGTGCCAGCAGCGTAGACGCGGGCCTCAGAAGTGAAGCTTTCTTT. It codes for CASSVDAGLRSEAFF.

This sequence joins TRBV30 and TRBJ1-4; 10 bases align to TRBD1. V was clipped by 2 bases and J by 7 bases; unmatched bases: 4. CDR3 size: 14 residues. CDR1 GTSNPN and CDR2 SVGIG come from the germline V gene (reference sequence). CDR3 nucleotide sequence: TGTGCCTGGAGTCCCGGGACAGGGGTTGAAAAACTGTTTTTT. Translation: CAWSPGTGVEKLFF.

The gene calls are TRBV4-3 and TRBJ2-6; TRBD2 agrees at 7 bases. This CDR3 has 17 amino acids. Germline V CDR1 and CDR2: LGHNA, YSLEER. J lost 0 bases, V lost 3 bases, and 5 bases had no gene match. In DNA, the CDR3 is TGCGCCAGCAGCCACCCGGGACTATCCTCTGGGGCCAACGTCCTGACTTTC. Translating gives CASSHPGLSSGANVLTF.